What follows are 25 T cell receptor beta chains derived from one specimen sequenced in a study of lymphopenia after photon versus proton radiotherapy. Profiling relied on immunoSEQ multiplex PCR, and the TCRdb table lists in-frame clones only, not all of them. This sample yields more than 45,000 clones, of which around 85% are seen a single time; about 2% belongs to the top ten. Sequenced here: peripheral blood, sampled from a patient treated with proton-based radiotherapy. These receptors came from a man in his sixties with pancreatic cancer.

The genes are TRBV7-2 and TRBJ2-7; 8 positions match TRBD2. The CDR3 has 13 residues. The trim removed 3 bases at V and 7 bases at J, leaving 5 bases unmatched. Per germline, CDR1 SGHTA and CDR2 FQGNSA. The DNA of the CDR3 is TGTGCCAGCAGCTTGGGGCCGGGGGGGGAGCAGTACTTC. This translates into CASSLGPGGEQYF.

This chain links TRBV7-2 with TRBJ2-3; no definite D call. From germline, CDR1 is SGHTA and CDR2 FQGNSA. V dropped 1 base and J dropped 2 bases, with 4 bases sitting between them. The CDR3 is 13 amino acids. CDR3 amino acids: CASSLGITDTQYF. CDR3 sequence (DNA): TGTGCCAGCAGCTTAGGGATCACAGATACGCAGTATTTT. Combining the CDR3 with reference TRBV7-2 and TRBJ2-3 gives the whole variable domain GAGVSQSPSNKVTEKGKDVELRCDPISGHTALYWYRQSLGQGLEFLIYFQGNSAPDKSGLPSDRFSAERTGGSVSTLTIQRTQQEDSAVYLCASSLGITDTQYFGPGTRLTVL.

DNA for the CDR3: TGTGCCAGCAAAGGGACAGCACCTTACGAGCAGTACTTC. This translates into CASKGTAPYEQYF. The chain uses TRBV6-1 and TRBJ2-7; TRBD1 agrees at 7 bases. V was pared by 7 bases and J by 4 bases, with 7 bases of the junction left unmatched. The CDR3 extends over 13 amino acids. Germline V gene sequence: CDR1 MNHNS, CDR2 SASEGT.

The chain is built from TRBV9 and TRBJ2-3; 7 nucleotides line up with TRBD2. The ends lost 4 bases at V and 3 bases at J; junction bases unmatched: 14. The CDR3 contains 17 residues. Germline CDR1 reads SGDLS; CDR2 reads YYNGEE. The CDR3 region is CASSFSGTTQSTDTQYF. CDR3 sequence (DNA): TGTGCCAGCAGCTTCTCCGGGACTACCCAGTCAACAGATACGCAGTATTTT.

CDR3 nucleotides: TGTGCCAGCACCCCTCGGGGGAGTTCCTACAATGAGCAGTTCTTC. This encodes CASTPRGSSYNEQFF. V gene TRBV2 combines with J gene TRBJ2-1, with a weak D call TRBD2 (6 bases). Germline V gene data show CDR1 as SNHLY and CDR2 as FYNNEI. CDR3 length: 15 amino acids. V gave up 7 bases and J gave up 1 base, with 14 bases separating them.

This clone was found once. The chain employs TRBV2 and TRBJ1-1, with a possible D match to TRBD1 (5 bases). V lost 7 bases and J lost 8, with 11 bases in between. Germline V CDR1 and CDR2: SNHLY, FYNNEI. The CDR3 totals 11 residues. The CDR3 sequence: CASMSGTEAFF. The CDR3 DNA reads as TGTGCCAGCATGAGTGGGACGGAAGCTTTCTTT.

The chain couples TRBV4-3 to TRBJ2-2; D remains unclear. The CDR3 is 14 amino acids. V gave up 1 base and J gave up 0 bases, with 3 bases separating them. Per germline, CDR1 LGHNA and CDR2 YSLEER. The CDR3 DNA reads TGCGCCAGCAGCCAAGTTGCGAACACCGGGGAGCTGTTTTTT. This translates into CASSQVANTGELFF.

This sequence joins TRBV28 and TRBJ1-1; unclear D gene. The CDR3 contains 14 residues. V was clipped by 7 bases and J by 3 bases, with 15 bases between them. Germline V gives CDR1 MDHEN, CDR2 SYDVKM. The CDR3 DNA follows: TGTGCCAGCAAAGGCCTCGGGGAATACACTGAAGCTTTCTTT. It codes for CASKGLGEYTEAFF.

The chain joins TRBV28 to TRBJ1-4; 11 bases agree with TRBD1. The CDR3 consists of 15 residues. Unmatched junction bases numbered 4, after V lost 5 bases and J lost 5 bases. CDR1 and CDR2 from the germline V gene are MDHEN and SYDVKM. The CDR3 DNA reads TGTGCCAGCAGTCCCTGGGACAGGGGGAATGAAAAACTGTTTTTT. Translating gives CASSPWDRGNEKLFF.

V gene TRBV9 combines with J gene TRBJ2-5; 7 bases line up with TRBD2. CDR3 length: 15 amino acids. Unmatched junction bases numbered 4, after V lost 0 bases and J lost 2 bases. Germline V lookup: CDR1 SGDLS, CDR2 YYNGEE. The CDR3 DNA sequence: TGTGCCAGCAGCGTAGTCGGGGGGTTGCAAGAGACCCAGTACTTC. It translates to CASSVVGGLQETQYF.

As concerns this clone: The junction does not match germline at one end; this may be a read error. This rearrangement joins TRBV7-7 to TRBJ2-7; D remains unclear. Per germline, CDR1 SSHAT and CDR2 FNYEAQ (reference sequence). The CDR3 loop spans 13 amino acids. The DNA for the CDR3 is TGTGCTAGCAGCTTAGAATGGCAGTCCGAGCAGTACTTC. Its translation is CASSLEWQSEQYF.

The chain carries TRBV29-1 and TRBJ1-1; maybe TRBD1 (5 bases). V lost 3 bases to trimming and J lost 4 bases, with 12 bases between them. The CDR3 loop spans 13 amino acids. Germline V gene data show CDR1 as SQVTM and CDR2 as ANQGSEA. In DNA, the CDR3 is TGCAGCGTTGATGGTCAGGGACTCACTGAAGCTTTCTTT. Translation: CSVDGQGLTEAFF.

V usage is TRBV5-1 and J usage is TRBJ1-2; D ambiguous. The V end lost 4 bases, the J end lost 0 bases, and 7 bases lay between the germline ends. Germline V gene sequence: CDR1 SGHRS, CDR2 YFSETQ. This CDR3 comprises 13 residues. The DNA for the CDR3 is TGCGCCAGCAGCCCGTCAACTAACTATGGCTACACCTTC. This translates into CASSPSTNYGYTF.

V usage is TRBV28 and J usage is TRBJ1-1, with a tentative D call TRBD1 (5 bases). CDR1 is MDHEN, CDR2 SYDVKM, per germline. V lost 5 bases to trimming and J lost 1 base, with 14 bases between them. This CDR3 is 15 amino acids long. The CDR3 sequence is CASSLGDFRNTEAFF. The CDR3 coding sequence is TGTGCCAGCAGTCTAGGGGACTTTAGGAACACTGAAGCTTTCTTT.

This chain connects TRBV28 to TRBJ2-1, with TRBD1 matching over 7 bases. The V segment lost 7 bases and the J segment 0 bases; nucleotides outside the gene matches: 3. The CDR3 spans 14 residues. Per germline, CDR1 MDHEN and CDR2 SYDVKM. Written as DNA, the CDR3 is TGTGCCAGCACTCCAGGGGGCTCCTACAATGAGCAGTTCTTC. Translating gives CASTPGGSYNEQFF.

This clone has just a few counts. The chain links TRBV27 to TRBJ2-7; D might be TRBD2 (5 bases). Germline CDR1 reads MNHEY; CDR2 reads SMNVEV (reference sequence). This CDR3 is built from 11 residues. With 8 bases removed from V and 5 bases from J, the gap between germline ends came to 10 bases. The CDR3: CASHEGNEQYF. For the CDR3, the DNA is TGTGCCAGCCACGAGGGAAACGAGCAGTACTTC.

The chain couples TRBV11-3 to TRBJ2-5, with D perhaps TRBD2 (5 bases). Germline V gene lookup returns CDR1 SGHNT and CDR2 YENEEA. The CDR3 has 16 residues. Trimming pared 4 bases from V and 1 base from J, leaving 16 bases between. Here the CDR3 DNA reads TGTGCCAGCAGCTCTAGCCGCAGCGCCCTCCAAGAGACCCAGTACTTC. This codes for CASSSSRSALQETQYF.

The CDR3 nucleotides are TGTGCCTGGAGTCAAGGACAGATCTATGGCTACACCTTC. This gives the protein CAWSQGQIYGYTF. J is TRBJ1-2 and V is TRBV30; TRBD1 might be the D (6 bases). Germline V gives CDR1 GTSNPN, CDR2 SVGIG (reference sequence). The CDR3 runs to 13 residues. V gave up 2 bases and J gave up 4 bases, with 11 bases separating them.

This chain links TRBV9 with TRBJ2-5, with 7 positions matching TRBD2. The CDR3 covers 15 residues. The germline V gene encodes CDR1 SGDLS and CDR2 YYNGEE. V trimming: 2 bases; J trimming: 5 bases; junction bases outside the gene matches: 9. Here the CDR3 reads CASSVEGRGLETQYF. The CDR3 DNA is TGTGCCAGCAGCGTGGAGGGGAGGGGCTTGGAGACCCAGTACTTC.

This chain links TRBV11-2 with TRBJ2-7, with D possibly being TRBD2 (5 bases). Germline V gene sequence: CDR1 SGHAT, CDR2 FQNNGV. Trimming took off 5 bases at V and 0 bases at J, with 14 bases between the two ends. There are 15 residues in the CDR3. This chain's CDR3 is CASSHIARNSYEQYF. For the CDR3, the DNA is TGTGCCAGCAGCCATATAGCGAGGAACTCCTACGAGCAGTACTTC.

The chain uses TRBV7-2 and TRBJ2-2; D uncertain. CDR1 is SGHTA and CDR2 is FQGNSA in the germline V gene. The V end lost 3 bases, the J end lost 2 bases, and 13 bases lay between the germline ends. The CDR3 sequence is 16 residues long. CDR3 sequence: CASSFRPLINTGELFF. Here the CDR3 DNA reads TGTGCCAGCAGCTTTCGACCGCTGATCAACACCGGGGAGCTGTTTTTT.

The V call is TRBV13, the J call TRBJ1-5; no clear D. The ends were cut back, 5 bases at V and 9 bases at J, with 14 bases in the middle. Per germline, CDR1 PRHDT and CDR2 FYEKMQ (reference sequence). This CDR3 has 13 residues. The DNA for the CDR3 is TGTGCCAGCAGCAAAACCGATTCTGGGCCCCAGCATTTT. It is translated as CASSKTDSGPQHF.

A single count supports this clone. The rearrangement joins TRBV5-1 to TRBJ1-1, with TRBD1 matching 9 bases. V shed 3 bases, J shed 5 bases, and the junction held 5 bases outside the gene matches. CDR3 size: 14 residues. Germline CDR1 is SGHRS and CDR2 is YFSETQ. The CDR3, as DNA: TGCGCCAGCAGCTCACCGGGACAGGGTACTGAAGCTTTCTTT. It is translated as CASSSPGQGTEAFF.

The chain joins TRBV18 to TRBJ2-3; the D gene is possibly TRBD2 (5 bases). Per germline, CDR1 KGHSH and CDR2 LQKENI. V was trimmed by 3 bases and J by 4 bases, leaving 8 bases between them. This CDR3 region has 13 residues. CDR3 bases: TGTGCCAGCTCACCTAGCGCAGCAGATACGCAGTATTTT. Protein sequence: CASSPSAADTQYF.

This chain connects TRBV19 to TRBJ2-3, with 8 nucleotides matching TRBD2. After removal of 1 base from V and 4 bases from J, the junction contained 7 bases not matched to a gene. CDR1 is LNHDA and CDR2 is SQIVND in the germline V gene (reference sequence). The CDR3 has 16 amino acids. CDR3 sequence reads: CASSIVGGRGADTQYF. In nucleotides, the CDR3 is TGTGCCAGTAGTATAGTTGGAGGGCGGGGGGCAGATACGCAGTATTTT.